The 27 T cell receptor beta chains in this list originate from one sample, sequenced in a study of regulatory T cells in long-lasting Graves disease (dated by TCRdb to the early 2020s). The sample's time point, from its label and the paper: newly diagnosed GD, antithyroid drugs for less than 3 months. For both TCR sequencing and RNA sequencing, RNA was extracted from PBMCs using TRIzol. Library preparation used multiplex PCR. TCRdb shows the sequencer as Illumina HiSeq 4000. TCR beta libraries were built with iRepertoire HTBI primers and Arm-PCR amplification of CDR3 regions. TCRdb redid the processing of the public reads, applying fastp at Q25 and MiXCR, and retained in-frame beta chains. Merged by CDR3 protein, the rows form single entries marked with the most common genes and DNA. The sample profile shows approximately 540,000 distinct CDR3 sequences; about 12% of them were found once. In total, the top ten clones hold over 7% of the sample.

These data also featured in a second study, about T cells in Graves' hyperthyroidism and ophthalmopathy.

The input for sequencing was peripheral blood mononuclear cells (PBMCs), taken at new diagnosis, from a patient treated with antithyroid drugs. Receptors originate from a woman between 25 and 40 years old with Graves disease. Donor details come from another sample of the same person, matched by shared clones.

This clonotype appeared many times. The chain recombines TRBV28 with TRBJ2-5; 7 bases align to TRBD2. The CDR3 runs to 15 residues. After removal of 5 bases from V and 2 bases from J, the junction contained 8 bases not matched to a gene. CDR1 is MDHEN, CDR2 SYDVKM, per germline. The CDR3 bases are TGTGCCAGCAGTCCTCGTTTGGGAGGGCAAGAGACCCAGTACTTC. Translated: CASSPRLGGQETQYF.

At least ten counts were recorded for this clonotype. V usage is TRBV19 and J usage is TRBJ2-1; 9 bases are shared with TRBD2. This CDR3 spans 16 amino acids. In germline, CDR1 is LNHDA, CDR2 SQIVND (reference sequence). The V gene end was trimmed by 3 bases and the J gene end by 8 bases; junction bases not matched to a gene: 11. Written as DNA, the CDR3 is TGTGCCAGTAGTATCCGAGCGGGAGGCCTCCTCGATGAGCAGTTCTTC. It is translated as CASSIRAGGLLDEQFF. Complete variable domain (other parts from reference TRBV19 and TRBJ2-1): DGGITQSPKYLFRKEGQNVTLSCEQNLNHDAMYWYRQDPGQGLRLIYYSQIVNDFQKGDIAEGYSVSREKKESFPLTVTSAQKNPTAFYLCASSIRAGGLLDEQFFGPGTRLTVL.

The sample holds many counts of this clonotype. The chain uses TRBV27 and TRBJ1-5; a possible D gene is TRBD1 (6 bases). CDR3 length: 14 residues. Trimming pared 6 bases from V and 4 bases from J, leaving 13 bases between. CDR1 is MNHEY and CDR2 is SMNVEV in the germline V gene (reference sequence). CDR3 residues: CASRPGQLNQPQHF. The CDR3 coding sequence is TGTGCCAGCAGGCCCGGACAGCTGAATCAGCCCCAGCATTTT.

This clonotype was detected ten times or more. V and J are TRBV2 and TRBJ1-4, with a tentative D call TRBD1 (5 bases). V gave up 7 bases and J gave up 8 bases, with 8 bases separating them. Germline V gene sequence: CDR1 SNHLY, CDR2 FYNNEI. The CDR3 runs to 11 residues. For the CDR3, the DNA is TGTGCCAGCACCGGGGGGGAAAAACTGTTTTTT. Translated: CASTGGEKLFF.

The gene calls are TRBV6-9 and TRBJ2-7; D might be TRBD2 (6 bases). V was trimmed by 3 bases and J by 6 bases, leaving 12 bases between them. The CDR3 extends over 13 amino acids. Germline-derived CDR1 and CDR2 are MNHGY and SVAAGI. The DNA for the CDR3 is TGTGCCAGCAGTTACGGGGGAAGATCCGAGCAGTACTTC. Amino acids: CASSYGGRSEQYF.

With regard to this clonotype: This may stem from a read error, because a much larger clone lies one nucleotide away. The conserved phenylalanine or tryptophan is not found at the CDR3 terminus, so this likely reflects a read error. The chain couples TRBV6-2 or TRBV6-3 to TRBJ2-3; 9 positions agree with TRBD1. CDR1 and CDR2 from the germline V gene are MNHEY and SVGEGT. The CDR3 runs to 14 residues. V lost 2 bases to trimming and J lost 3 bases; unmatched junction nucleotides: 0. The CDR3 DNA follows: TGTGCCAGCAGTTACGGACAGGGGACAGATACGCAGTATCTT. It codes for CASSYGQGTDTQYL.

This sequence joins TRBV6-2 or TRBV6-3 and TRBJ1-6; 8 nucleotides agree with TRBD1. This CDR3 region has 16 residues. V was clipped by 3 bases and J by 5 bases; unmatched bases: 6. Germline lookup yields CDR1 MNHEY and CDR2 SVGEGT. Written as DNA, the CDR3 is TGTGCCAGCAGTTATAAGGTGACAGGGGATAATTCACCCCTCCACTTT. Translating it yields CASSYKVTGDNSPLHF.

The gene calls are TRBV5-1 and TRBJ1-1; D perhaps matches TRBD1 (5 bases). The germline V gene has CDR1 SGHRS and CDR2 YFSETQ. Trimming removed 2 bases from V and 0 bases from J, with 11 bases in between. The CDR3 length is 15 residues. This chain's CDR3 is CASSFSRQMNTEAFF. CDR3 bases: TGCGCCAGCAGCTTTTCGAGACAGATGAACACTGAAGCTTTCTTT.

This sequence joins TRBV6-1 and TRBJ1-1; the D is unclear. V was pared by 6 bases and J by 3 bases, with 14 bases between. Germline-derived CDR1 and CDR2 are MNHNS and SASEGT. The CDR3 is 14 amino acids. The CDR3 reads CASSAYTDYTEAFF. The CDR3 DNA reads as TGTGCCAGCAGCGCTTACACGGACTACACTGAAGCTTTCTTT.

This clonotype was recorded at least ten times. CDR3 residues: CASSPQKQGEQYF. CDR3 bases: TGTGCCAGCTCACCGCAAAAACAGGGGGAGCAGTACTTC. The V call is TRBV18, the J call TRBJ2-7, with TRBD1 matching over 7 bases. The CDR3 contains 13 residues. Germline CDR1 KGHSH, CDR2 LQKENI. Unmatched junction bases numbered 6, after V lost 3 bases and J lost 7 bases.

This clonotype occurred many times. This chain joins TRBV2 and TRBJ2-7, with a possible D match to TRBD1 (5 bases). CDR1 is SNHLY, CDR2 FYNNEI, per germline. This CDR3 has 15 residues. The germline V and J ends were trimmed by 1 base and 0 bases, with 10 bases remaining between them. The CDR3 DNA reads TGTGCCAGCAGTGAAGTAACAGGTTTCTCCTACGAGCAGTACTTC. Translating gives CASSEVTGFSYEQYF.

Only a few counts were recorded for this clonotype. J is TRBJ1-1 and V is TRBV19; D gene unclear. The CDR3 is made up of 13 amino acids. Germline V gene lookup returns CDR1 LNHDA and CDR2 SQIVND (reference sequence). Trimming removed 0 bases at V and 7 bases at J, with 9 bases between. CDR3 nucleotides: TGTGCCAGTAGTATAGATACACACAGTGAAGCTTTCTTT. Protein product: CASSIDTHSEAFF.

V is TRBV5-1 and J is TRBJ2-1; 13 bases fit TRBD2. The CDR3 runs 17 residues. The V gene's germline CDR1 is SGHRS and CDR2 YFSETQ. V gave up 0 bases and J gave up 11 bases; unmatched junction bases: 11. CDR3 amino acids: CASSLGEIRTSGGKQFF. CDR3 DNA: TGCGCCAGCAGCTTGGGGGAGATAAGGACTAGCGGGGGTAAGCAGTTCTTC.

The sample holds a few counts of this clonotype. The gene calls are TRBV12-3 or TRBV12-4 and TRBJ2-6; D remains ambiguous. V lost 6 bases, J lost 2 bases, and 11 bases lay in between. CDR3 length: 15 amino acids. The CDR3 here is CASRPGSPGANVLTF. DNA for the CDR3: TGTGCCAGCAGACCCGGATCCCCTGGGGCCAACGTCCTGACTTTC.

This clonotype has ten or more counts. V is TRBV2 and J is TRBJ1-1; D is undetermined. This CDR3 has 12 residues. V was clipped by 7 bases and J by 1 base, with 7 bases between them. Germline loops: CDR1 SNHLY, CDR2 FYNNEI. CDR3 loop: CASTSRNTEAFF. CDR3 coding DNA: TGTGCCAGCACTTCAAGGAACACTGAAGCTTTCTTT.

This sequence joins TRBV7-3 and TRBJ2-1; possible D gene TRBD1, 6 bases. V shed 5 bases and J shed 7 bases, with 12 bases lying between them. CDR3 length: 13 residues. The germline V gene encodes CDR1 SGHTA and CDR2 FQGTGA. This chain's CDR3 is CASSPLQGNEQFF. As DNA, the CDR3 is TGTGCCAGCAGCCCCCTTCAGGGGAATGAGCAGTTCTTC.

This chain connects TRBV5-1 to TRBJ2-3; 9 nucleotides match TRBD2. The germline CDR1 and CDR2 sequences are SGHRS and YFSETQ. This CDR3 spans 16 amino acids. With V trimmed by 6 bases and J by 2 bases, 10 bases remained unmatched. The DNA for the CDR3 is TGCGCCAGCATCCGGGGAGCGGGAGGCCCCACAGATACGCAGTATTTT. Translated: CASIRGAGGPTDTQYF.

Many counts were recorded for this clonotype. The chain is built from TRBV6-2 or TRBV6-3 and TRBJ2-7; D is unresolved. Per the germline V gene, CDR1 is MNHEY and CDR2 is SVGEGT. The CDR3 contains 13 residues. V lost 6 bases and J lost 2, with 11 bases in between. The CDR3 nucleotides are TGTGCCAGCAGGTGGGGTGAGGCCTACGAGCAGTACTTC. It codes for CASRWGEAYEQYF.

This clonotype was counted many times. The J gene is TRBJ1-1, the V gene TRBV27; D is unclear. V was pared by 6 bases and J by 1 base, with 12 bases between. CDR1 and CDR2 from the germline V gene are MNHEY and SMNVEV (reference sequence). This CDR3 spans 14 amino acids. CDR3 amino acids: CASRMNLGNTEAFF. The CDR3 coding sequence is TGTGCCAGCAGGATGAACTTAGGGAACACTGAAGCTTTCTTT.

This clonotype was recorded many times. CDR3 bases: TGTGCCAGTAGTAGACGGGCAGGGGCCGCTCACGAGCAGTACTTC. It is translated as CASSRRAGAAHEQYF. This chain connects TRBV19 to TRBJ2-7; maybe TRBD1 (6 bases). Trimming cost V 4 bases and J 5 bases, with 18 bases left between them. Germline CDR1 is LNHDA and CDR2 is SQIVND (reference sequence). The CDR3 spans 15 residues.

A few counts support this clonotype. This chain uses TRBV13 with TRBJ1-4; 7 bases are a match to TRBD1. With V trimmed by 5 bases and J by 8 bases, 14 bases remained unmatched. The germline V gene encodes CDR1 PRHDT and CDR2 FYEKMQ (reference sequence). The CDR3 has 16 amino acids. The CDR3 nucleotides read TGTGCCAGCAGCCCTACTCCAGGGGGATTAGGGGAAAAACTGTTTTTT. Protein: CASSPTPGGLGEKLFF.

Details on this clonotype: A far larger clone is just one base off, so this is likely a read error. This chain connects TRBV11-2 to TRBJ1-1; no firm D call. The CDR3 is 15 residues long. The V end was cut by 0 bases, the J end by 0 bases, with 8 bases between. CDR1 is SGHAT and CDR2 is FQNNGV in the germline V gene. CDR3 coding DNA: TGTGCCAGCAGCTTAGAAGGCGGGGTGAACACTGAAGCTTTCTTT. Its translation is CASSLEGGVNTEAFF.

This clonotype was counted many times. This rearrangement joins TRBV27 to TRBJ2-7; 11 nucleotides align to TRBD2. Per germline, CDR1 MNHEY and CDR2 SMNVEV (reference sequence). With 5 bases clipped from V and 2 bases from J, the junction kept 5 bases outside the gene matches. The CDR3 is 15 amino acids. CDR3 sequence reads: CASSPGLAVTYEQYF. The CDR3 DNA follows: TGTGCCAGCAGTCCGGGACTAGCGGTTACCTACGAGCAGTACTTC.

The table lists this clonotype with many counts. This sequence joins TRBV11-3 and TRBJ2-4; D is possibly TRBD2 (5 bases). Trimming took 1 base from V and 6 from J, leaving 13 bases between them. This CDR3 comprises 15 residues. Germline CDR1 SGHNT, CDR2 YENEEA. The DNA for the CDR3 is TGTGCCAGCAGCTTAGGTGGGGTTCGGGGAAACATTCAGTACTTC. Translated, it gives CASSLGGVRGNIQYF.

This clonotype was seen at least ten times. The V and J genes are TRBV27 and TRBJ2-1, with 7 bases identical to TRBD1. This CDR3 is built from 12 residues. V was pared by 2 bases and J by 12 bases, with 4 bases of the junction left unmatched. CDR1 is MNHEY and CDR2 is SMNVEV in the germline V gene (reference sequence). The CDR3: CASSLRGQRQFF. CDR3 nucleotides: TGTGCCAGCAGTTTAAGGGGGCAGAGGCAGTTCTTC.

The chain joins TRBV2 to TRBJ2-7, with 13 bases lining up with TRBD2. The CDR3 has 16 amino acids. Germline lookup yields CDR1 SNHLY and CDR2 FYNNEI. The V and J ends lost 3 bases and 1 base, in that order; junction bases with no gene match: 3. The CDR3 protein is CASSEGLAGQSYEQYF. The CDR3 DNA is TGTGCCAGCAGTGAGGGACTAGCGGGGCAATCCTACGAGCAGTACTTC.

This clonotype has at least ten counts. The gene calls are TRBV6-1 and TRBJ2-7, with TRBD2 identical over 11 bases. Trimming took 6 bases from V and 5 from J; bases not matched to a gene: 9. Germline-derived CDR1 and CDR2 are MNHNS and SASEGT. The CDR3 spans 15 residues. This CDR3 is CASSPRLAGIHEQYF. The DNA of the CDR3 is TGTGCCAGCAGCCCGAGACTAGCGGGAATCCACGAGCAGTACTTC.